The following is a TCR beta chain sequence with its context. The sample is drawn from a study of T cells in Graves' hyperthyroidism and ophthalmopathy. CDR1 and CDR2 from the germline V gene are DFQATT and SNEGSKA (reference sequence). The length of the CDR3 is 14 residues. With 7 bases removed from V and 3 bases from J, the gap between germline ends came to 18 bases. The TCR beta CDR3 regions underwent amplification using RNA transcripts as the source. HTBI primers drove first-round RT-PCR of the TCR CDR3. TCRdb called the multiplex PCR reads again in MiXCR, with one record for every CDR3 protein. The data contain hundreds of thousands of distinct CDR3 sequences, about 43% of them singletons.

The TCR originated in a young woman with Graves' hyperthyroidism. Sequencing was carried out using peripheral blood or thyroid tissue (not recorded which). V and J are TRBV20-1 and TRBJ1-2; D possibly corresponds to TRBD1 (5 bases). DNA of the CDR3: TGCAGTGTCATCCTCGGGACGGGAGACTATGGCTACACCTTC. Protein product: CSVILGTGDYGYTF.